This T cell receptor beta chain was obtained from a study of CD8 T cells in Susac syndrome. Notes on the study in general: The study conceded that its TCR sequencing and HLA analysis involved relatively few individuals.

This clonotype was seen a single time. The antigen is undetermined. With V trimmed by 6 bases and J by 0 bases, 11 bases remained unmatched. The V gene's germline CDR1 is MNHEY and CDR2 SVGEGT. The CDR3 totals 17 residues. With random hexamers, roughly 0.45 to 1 ug RNA was reverse transcribed. The amplification used immunoSEQ multiplex PCR on TCR beta CDR3; it spanned 54 Vbeta and 13 Jbeta. TCRdb re-analysed the immunoSEQ multiplex PCR reads in MiXCR, keeping a single row per CDR3 protein. This table has around 200,000 distinct CDR3 sequences, approximately 96% appearing once. Sample: CD4+ T cells from PBMCs. The TCR comes from a human donor with Susac syndrome. The rearrangement uses TRBV6-2 or TRBV6-3 and TRBJ2-3, with TRBD2 matching 8 bases. As DNA, the CDR3 is TGTGCCAGCAGCCTACTGGGGGCTAGCGGGAGCACAGATACGCAGTATTTT. Amino acid sequence: CASSLLGASGSTDTQYF.